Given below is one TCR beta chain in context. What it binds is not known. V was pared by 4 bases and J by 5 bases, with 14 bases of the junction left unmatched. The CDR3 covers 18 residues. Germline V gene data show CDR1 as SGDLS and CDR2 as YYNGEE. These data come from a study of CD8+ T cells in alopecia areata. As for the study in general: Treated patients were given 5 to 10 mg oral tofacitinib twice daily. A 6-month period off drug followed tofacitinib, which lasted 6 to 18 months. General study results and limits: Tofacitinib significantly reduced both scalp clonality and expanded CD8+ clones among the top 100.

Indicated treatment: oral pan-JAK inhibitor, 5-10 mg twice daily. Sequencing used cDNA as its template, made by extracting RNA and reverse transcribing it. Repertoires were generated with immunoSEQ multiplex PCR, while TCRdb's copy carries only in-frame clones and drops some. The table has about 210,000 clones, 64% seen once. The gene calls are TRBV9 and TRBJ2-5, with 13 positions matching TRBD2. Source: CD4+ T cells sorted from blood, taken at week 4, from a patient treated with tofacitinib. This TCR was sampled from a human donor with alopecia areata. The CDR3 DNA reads TGTGCCAGCAGCCCGTTGTTAGGACTAGCGGGGGATTATGAGACCCAGTACTTC. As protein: CASSPLLGLAGDYETQYF.